This T cell receptor beta chain is from a study of early T cells in non-severe SARS-CoV-2 infection. Study-wide background: Chains stayed unpaired after sequencing of bulk RNA from unsorted whole blood.

This clonotype has a count of ten or more. Each cDNA molecule carried a unique molecular identifier. MiXCR, run by TCRdb on the 5' RACE reads, gives a single entry per CDR3 protein. The table has 35,000 to 40,000 distinct CDR3 sequences, about 5.3% seen once. This CDR3 has 14 amino acids. The ends were cut back, 5 bases at V and 2 bases at J, with 13 bases in the middle. Germline V lookup: CDR1 SEHNR, CDR2 FQNEAQ (reference sequence). The sequenced sample consisted of whole blood. This TCR was sampled from an adult who was a healthcare worker with PCR-confirmed SARS-CoV-2 infection or an uninfected control (not recorded which). The chain carries TRBV7-9 and TRBJ2-7; D is perhaps TRBD1 (6 bases). The CDR3 is CASSLGTGPYEQYF. The CDR3 bases are TGTGCCAGCAGCCTAGGTACAGGGCCCTACGAGCAGTACTTC.